These T cell receptor beta chains were read from a single sample in a study of blood T cell repertoires in COVID-19. The assay was immunoSEQ multiplex PCR, and TCRdb's table has in-frame clones only and misses some. Altogether about 250,000 clones are present, over 75% being singletons, with the ten largest covering less than 20%. The sample taken for sequencing was PBMCs or T cells enriched from blood (not recorded which). The receptors derive from a man aged 18 to 30 who had recovered from COVID-19. Both conserved end residues are part of each CDR3. The D gene is left open where the match is weak. Where a row states a size, it is once, few, many or the class of an expanded clone; other rows omit it.

CSAGTGSNQPQHF TGCAGCGCGGGGACAGGGAGCAATCAGCCCCAGCATTTT TRBJ1-5 - TRBD1 TRBV29-1
CASSYPPGLSSYNEQFF TGTGCCAGCAGTTACCCACCGGGACTTAGCTCCTACAATGAGCAGTTCTTC TRBJ2-1 - - TRBV6-2/TRBV6-3
CASSGDRETFSEQYF TGTGCCAGCAGCGGTGACAGGGAAACGTTTAGCGAGCAGTACTTC TRBJ2-7 once TRBD1 TRBV2
CASSLALQGWQPQHF TGTGCCAGCAGCTTGGCCTTGCAGGGGTGGCAGCCCCAGCATTTT TRBJ1-5 few - TRBV5-6
CASSSEEGYSYNEQFF TGTGCCAGTAGCTCTGAGGAGGGGTACTCCTACAATGAGCAGTTCTTC TRBJ2-1 - - TRBV19
CASSLAVASEQYF TGTGCCAGCAGCTTGGCCGTGGCTAGCGAGCAGTACTTC TRBJ2-7 - - TRBV5-4
CASSKVPRETQYF TGTGCCAGCAGCAAAGTCCCTCGAGAGACCCAGTACTTC TRBJ2-5 - - TRBV21-1
CASSIGGFTGNTIYF TGTGCCAGTAGTATCGGAGGGTTTACCGGAAACACCATATATTTT TRBJ1-3 once - TRBV19
CASSSGTDPYEQYF TGTGCCAGCAGCTCCGGGACAGACCCTTACGAGCAGTACTTC TRBJ2-7 - TRBD1 TRBV5-4
CAISQTGNYGYTF TGTGCCATCAGTCAAACAGGGAACTATGGCTACACCTTC TRBJ1-2 - - TRBV10-3